This TCR beta chain was documented in a study of cytomegalovirus exposure and HLA in healthy donors. General study results and limits: Several of the most significant clusters appeared, in a later analysis, to be linked to common viral pathogens.

This clone was found a few times. Its antigen is unknown. The CDR3 is 16 amino acids. Looked up from germline, CDR1 is SGHKS and CDR2 is YYEKEE (reference sequence). V lost 2 bases, J lost 2 bases, and 14 bases lay in between. In the PCR, 60 Vbeta and 13 Jbeta primers were used. Sequencing was performed with immunoSEQ multiplex PCR; in TCRdb, only in-frame clones are kept and a portion is missing. Of about 160,000 clones listed, 82% were seen once; the top ten hold roughly 1.6%. The chain couples TRBV5-5 to TRBJ1-5; D is unclear. Source material: PBMCs. The TCR originated in a girl aged 10-17 years in good health and CMV-seropositive. As DNA, the CDR3 is TGTGCCAGCAGCTTTGGCCCCACCTTGGGCAATCAGCCCCAGCATTTT. Translation gives CASSFGPTLGNQPQHF.